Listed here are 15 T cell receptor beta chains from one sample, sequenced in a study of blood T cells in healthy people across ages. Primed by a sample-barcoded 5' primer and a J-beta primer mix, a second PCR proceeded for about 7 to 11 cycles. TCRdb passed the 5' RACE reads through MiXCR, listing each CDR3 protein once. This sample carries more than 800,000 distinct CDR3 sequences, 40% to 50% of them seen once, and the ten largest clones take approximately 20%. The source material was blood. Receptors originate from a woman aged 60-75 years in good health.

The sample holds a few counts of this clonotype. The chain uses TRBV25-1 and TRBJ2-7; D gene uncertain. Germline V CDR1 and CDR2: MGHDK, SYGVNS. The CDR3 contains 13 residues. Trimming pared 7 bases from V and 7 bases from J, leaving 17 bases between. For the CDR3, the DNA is TGTGCCAGCACTGGCCTGCCCCGCATGGAGCAGTACTTC. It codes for CASTGLPRMEQYF.

Written as DNA, the CDR3 is TGTGCCTGGAGTGCGACAGGGGGCAAAAACATTCAGTACTTC. It encodes CAWSATGGKNIQYF. The chain joins TRBV30 to TRBJ2-4, with 9 bases matching TRBD1. After removal of 1 base from V and 3 bases from J, the junction contained 1 base not matched to a gene. The CDR3 consists of 14 residues. Germline V gene lookup returns CDR1 GTSNPN and CDR2 SVGIG (reference sequence). The full variable domain, completed using reference TRBV30 and TRBJ2-4, is SQTIHQWPATLVQPVGSPLSLECTVEGTSNPNLYWYRQAAGRGLQLLFYSVGIGQISSEVPQNLSASRPQDRQFILSSKKLLLSDSGFYLCAWSATGGKNIQYFGAGTRLSVL.

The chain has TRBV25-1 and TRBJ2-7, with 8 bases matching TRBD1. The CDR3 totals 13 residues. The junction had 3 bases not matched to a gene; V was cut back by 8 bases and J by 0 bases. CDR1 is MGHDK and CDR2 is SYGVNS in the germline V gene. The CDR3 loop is CASAGQGSYEQYF. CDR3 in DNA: TGTGCCAGCGCCGGACAGGGCTCCTACGAGCAGTACTTC.

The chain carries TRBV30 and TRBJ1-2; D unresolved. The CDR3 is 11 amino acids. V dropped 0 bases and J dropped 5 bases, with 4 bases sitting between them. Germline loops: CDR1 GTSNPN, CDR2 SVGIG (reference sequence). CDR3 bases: TGTGCCTGGAGTGTAGGTTATGGCTACACCTTC. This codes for CAWSVGYGYTF.

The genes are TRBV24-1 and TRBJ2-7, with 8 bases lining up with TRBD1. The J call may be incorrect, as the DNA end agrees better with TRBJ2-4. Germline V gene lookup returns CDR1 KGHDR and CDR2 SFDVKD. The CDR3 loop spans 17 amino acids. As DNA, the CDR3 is TGTGCCACCAGTGATTTGAGTCAGACAGGGGAGAAGGACATTCAGTACTTC. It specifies CATSDLSQTGEKDIQYF.

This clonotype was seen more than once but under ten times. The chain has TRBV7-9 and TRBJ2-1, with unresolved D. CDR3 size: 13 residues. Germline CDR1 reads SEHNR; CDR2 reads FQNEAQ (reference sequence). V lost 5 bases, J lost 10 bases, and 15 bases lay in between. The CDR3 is CASSPDGSREQFF. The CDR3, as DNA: TGTGCCAGCAGCCCCGATGGCAGCAGGGAGCAGTTCTTC.

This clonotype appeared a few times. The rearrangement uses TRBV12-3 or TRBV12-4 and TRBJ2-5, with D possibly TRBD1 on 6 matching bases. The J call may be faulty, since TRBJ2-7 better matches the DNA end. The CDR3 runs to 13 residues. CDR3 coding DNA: TGTGCCAGCAGGACAGGACAGTGGGGCGAGCAGTACTTC. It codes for CASRTGQWGEQYF.

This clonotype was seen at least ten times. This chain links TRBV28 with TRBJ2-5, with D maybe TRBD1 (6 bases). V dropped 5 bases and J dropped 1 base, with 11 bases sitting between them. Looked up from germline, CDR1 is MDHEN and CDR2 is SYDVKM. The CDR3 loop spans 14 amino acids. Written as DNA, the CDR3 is TGTGCCAGCAGTCTCGGACAGTTCCAAGAGACCCAGTACTTC. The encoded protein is CASSLGQFQETQYF.

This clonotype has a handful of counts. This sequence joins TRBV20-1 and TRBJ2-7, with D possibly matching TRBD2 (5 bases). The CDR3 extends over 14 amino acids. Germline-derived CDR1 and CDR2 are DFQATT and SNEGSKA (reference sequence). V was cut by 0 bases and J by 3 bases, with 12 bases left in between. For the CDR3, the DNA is TGCAGTGCTAGAGATTCGACTACGGACTACGAGCAGTACTTC. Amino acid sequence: CSARDSTTDYEQYF.

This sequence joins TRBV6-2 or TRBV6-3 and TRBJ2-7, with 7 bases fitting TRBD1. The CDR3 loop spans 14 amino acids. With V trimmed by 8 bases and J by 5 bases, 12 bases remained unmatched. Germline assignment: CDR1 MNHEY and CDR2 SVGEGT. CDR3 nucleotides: TGTGCCAGCGCACTCACAGGGGTGAAAGACGAGCAGTACTTC. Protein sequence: CASALTGVKDEQYF.

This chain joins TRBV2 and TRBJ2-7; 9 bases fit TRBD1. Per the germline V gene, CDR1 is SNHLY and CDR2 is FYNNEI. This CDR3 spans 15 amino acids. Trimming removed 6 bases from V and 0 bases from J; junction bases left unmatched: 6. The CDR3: CASRIGTGSSYEQYF. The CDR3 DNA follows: TGTGCCAGCAGAATAGGGACAGGGAGCTCCTACGAGCAGTACTTC.

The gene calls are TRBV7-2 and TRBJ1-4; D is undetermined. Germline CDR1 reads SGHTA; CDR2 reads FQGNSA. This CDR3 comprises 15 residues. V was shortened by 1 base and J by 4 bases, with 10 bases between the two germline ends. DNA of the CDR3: TGTGCCAGCAGCTTAGTGCCAGGAGTTAATGAAAAACTGTTTTTT. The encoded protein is CASSLVPGVNEKLFF.

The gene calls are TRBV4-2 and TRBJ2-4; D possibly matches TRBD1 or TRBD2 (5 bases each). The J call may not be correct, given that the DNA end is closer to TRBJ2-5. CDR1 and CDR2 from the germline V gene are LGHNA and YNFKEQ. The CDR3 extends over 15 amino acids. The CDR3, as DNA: TGTGCCAGCAGCCAAGATGAGGGGTTATTGGAGACCCAGTACTTC. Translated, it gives CASSQDEGLLETQYF.

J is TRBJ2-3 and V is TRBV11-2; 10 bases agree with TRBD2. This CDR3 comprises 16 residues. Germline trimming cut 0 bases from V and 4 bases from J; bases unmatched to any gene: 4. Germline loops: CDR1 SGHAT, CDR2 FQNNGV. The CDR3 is CASSLEASGSPDTQYF. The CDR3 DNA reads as TGTGCCAGCAGCTTAGAGGCTAGCGGGAGTCCAGATACGCAGTATTTT.

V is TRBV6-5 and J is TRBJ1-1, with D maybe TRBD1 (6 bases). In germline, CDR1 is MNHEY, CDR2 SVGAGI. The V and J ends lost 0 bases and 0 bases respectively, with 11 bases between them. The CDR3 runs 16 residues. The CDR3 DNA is TGTGCCAGCAGTTACTCCGCAGGGGCCATGAACACTGAAGCTTTCTTT. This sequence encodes CASSYSAGAMNTEAFF.